A selection of T cell receptor beta chains follows, all from one sample in a study of OX40 agonist ivuxolimab in advanced cancers. The table came from immunoSEQ multiplex PCR; TCRdb's copy has only in-frame clones and leaves some out. This table has approximately 80,000 clones, less than 95% appearing once. Sequencing was performed on CD4+ or CD8+ T cells sorted from blood, taken in a trial of the OX40 agonist ivuxolimab. All receptors come from an adult with an advanced solid tumor such as melanoma, head and neck, liver or kidney cancer. Both conserved end residues are part of each CDR3. A D gene is named only where the DNA matches it firmly. Only some rows state a clone size, as once, few, many or a class for expanded clones.

J gene: TRBJ1-2; V gene: TRBV6-6; clone size: NA; D gene: NA; CDR3 protein: CASRRTAQGYGYTF; CDR3 DNA: TGTGCCAGCAGACGTACAGCACAAGGCTATGGCTACACCTTC
J gene: TRBJ2-5; V gene: TRBV10-2; clone size: NA; D gene: TRBD1; CDR3 protein: CASTTRTGRQETQYF; CDR3 DNA: TGCGCCAGCACCACAAGGACAGGGAGACAAGAGACCCAGTACTTC
J gene: TRBJ1-1; V gene: TRBV6-1; clone size: NA; D gene: TRBD1; CDR3 protein: CASSAGQGGTEAFF; CDR3 DNA: TGTGCCAGCAGTGCCGGACAGGGTGGCACTGAAGCTTTCTTT
J gene: TRBJ2-3; V gene: TRBV18; clone size: NA; D gene: NA; CDR3 protein: CASSPTNARDTQYF; CDR3 DNA: TGTGCCAGCTCACCAACCAACGCCAGAGATACGCAGTATTTT
J gene: TRBJ2-3; V gene: TRBV11-1; clone size: NA; D gene: NA; CDR3 protein: CASSLSEITTDTQYF; CDR3 DNA: TGTGCCAGCAGCTTAAGCGAGATTACCACAGATACGCAGTATTTT
J gene: TRBJ1-2; V gene: TRBV5-1; clone size: NA; D gene: TRBD1; CDR3 protein: CASSERTGNYGYTF; CDR3 DNA: TGCGCCAGCAGCGAAAGGACAGGGAACTATGGCTACACCTTC
J gene: TRBJ1-5; V gene: TRBV7-2; clone size: NA; D gene: NA; CDR3 protein: CASSLGETGPYQPQHF; CDR3 DNA: TGTGCCAGCAGCTTAGGGGAGACGGGCCCTTATCAGCCCCAGCATTTT
J gene: TRBJ1-1; V gene: TRBV6-5; clone size: few; D gene: NA; CDR3 protein: CASSSTSGTEAFF; CDR3 DNA: TGTGCCAGCAGTTCCACGTCGGGGACTGAAGCTTTCTTT
J gene: TRBJ1-4; V gene: TRBV30; clone size: NA; D gene: NA; CDR3 protein: CAWSLTRGVTNEKLFF; CDR3 DNA: TGTGCCTGGAGTCTTACGAGGGGCGTTACTAATGAAAAACTGTTTTTT
J gene: TRBJ1-2; V gene: TRBV18; clone size: NA; D gene: TRBD1; CDR3 protein: CASSPSGTEYGYTF; CDR3 DNA: TGTGCCAGCTCACCTTCAGGGACAGAATATGGCTACACCTTC
J gene: TRBJ1-6; V gene: TRBV28; clone size: few; D gene: NA; CDR3 protein: CATSTRDLGSPLHF; CDR3 DNA: TGTGCCACTTCGACAAGGGACCTGGGTTCACCCCTCCACTTT
J gene: TRBJ1-1; V gene: TRBV18; clone size: NA; D gene: NA; CDR3 protein: CASSPQAVNTEAFF; CDR3 DNA: TGTGCCAGCTCACCACAGGCGGTGAACACTGAAGCTTTCTTT
J gene: TRBJ1-4; V gene: TRBV5-4; clone size: NA; D gene: NA; CDR3 protein: CASSLDSNEKLFF; CDR3 DNA: TGTGCCAGCAGCCTTGACAGTAATGAAAAACTGTTTTTT
J gene: TRBJ2-1; V gene: TRBV5-1; clone size: NA; D gene: TRBD2; CDR3 protein: CASSLKTSGGSTSVGEQFF; CDR3 DNA: TGCGCCAGCAGCTTGAAAACTAGCGGGGGGTCCACCAGTGTGGGTGAGCAGTTCTTC
J gene: TRBJ2-3; V gene: TRBV5-1; clone size: NA; D gene: TRBD2; CDR3 protein: CASRTGGTDTQYF; CDR3 DNA: TGCGCCAGCAGGACGGGGGGAACAGATACGCAGTATTTT
J gene: TRBJ1-5; V gene: TRBV30; clone size: NA; D gene: NA; CDR3 protein: CAWGGISNQPQHF; CDR3 DNA: TGTGCCTGGGGGGGGATTAGCAATCAGCCCCAGCATTTT
J gene: TRBJ1-3; V gene: TRBV5-8; clone size: NA; D gene: NA; CDR3 protein: CASSSGTTVSGNTIYF; CDR3 DNA: TGTGCCAGCAGCAGCGGGACAACGGTCTCTGGAAACACCATATATTTT
J gene: TRBJ1-2; V gene: TRBV29-1; clone size: NA; D gene: NA; CDR3 protein: CSAAQLNYGYTF; CDR3 DNA: TGCAGTGCAGCCCAACTTAACTATGGCTACACCTTC
J gene: TRBJ2-2; V gene: TRBV25-1; clone size: NA; D gene: TRBD1; CDR3 protein: CASSALANTGADGELFF; CDR3 DNA: TGTGCCAGCAGTGCCCTCGCGAATACAGGGGCGGACGGGGAGCTGTTTTTT
J gene: TRBJ2-5; V gene: TRBV2; clone size: NA; D gene: NA; CDR3 protein: CARGKETQYF; CDR3 DNA: TGTGCCCGCGGGAAAGAGACCCAGTACTTC
J gene: TRBJ1-2; V gene: TRBV11-2; clone size: once; D gene: NA; CDR3 protein: CASSLSTGHYGYTF; CDR3 DNA: TGTGCCAGCAGCTTAAGCACAGGGCACTATGGCTACACCTTC
J gene: TRBJ1-2; V gene: TRBV7-9; clone size: NA; D gene: TRBD1; CDR3 protein: CASSFSGTGDNTF; CDR3 DNA: TGTGCCAGCAGCTTCAGCGGGACAGGGGACAACACCTTC
J gene: TRBJ1-6; V gene: TRBV9; clone size: NA; D gene: NA; CDR3 protein: CASSVGQGSPLHF; CDR3 DNA: TGTGCCAGCAGCGTAGGGCAAGGATCACCCCTCCACTTT
J gene: TRBJ1-4; V gene: TRBV9; clone size: NA; D gene: NA; CDR3 protein: CASSVVDGRGEKLFF; CDR3 DNA: TGTGCCAGCAGCGTAGTCGACGGGAGAGGTGAAAAACTGTTTTTT
J gene: TRBJ1-6; V gene: TRBV7-8; clone size: NA; D gene: NA; CDR3 protein: CASSPTRVFSPLHF; CDR3 DNA: TGTGCCAGCAGTCCGACGAGGGTTTTCTCACCCCTCCACTTT
J gene: TRBJ2-7; V gene: TRBV7-9; clone size: NA; D gene: NA; CDR3 protein: CASSFPGTYEQYF; CDR3 DNA: TGTGCCAGCAGCTTCCCAGGGACCTACGAGCAGTACTTC
J gene: TRBJ2-5; V gene: TRBV6-5; clone size: NA; D gene: TRBD2; CDR3 protein: CASRNLAGGVKTQYF; CDR3 DNA: TGTGCCAGCAGAAATTTAGCGGGGGGTGTGAAGACCCAGTACTTC
J gene: TRBJ2-3; V gene: TRBV7-9; clone size: NA; D gene: NA; CDR3 protein: CASSPGEAPTTDTQYF; CDR3 DNA: TGTGCCAGCAGCCCTGGGGAGGCCCCTACCACAGATACGCAGTATTTT
J gene: TRBJ2-5; V gene: TRBV18; clone size: NA; D gene: NA; CDR3 protein: CASSPSETQYF; CDR3 DNA: TGTGCCAGCTCACCTTCAGAGACCCAGTACTTC
J gene: TRBJ2-5; V gene: TRBV5-1; clone size: NA; D gene: NA; CDR3 protein: CASRGDGETQYF; CDR3 DNA: TGCGCCAGCAGGGGGGATGGGGAGACCCAGTACTTC
J gene: TRBJ1-1; V gene: TRBV5-4; clone size: NA; D gene: NA; CDR3 protein: CASSFGTGVGEAFF; CDR3 DNA: TGTGCCAGCAGCTTCGGGACGGGAGTTGGGGAAGCTTTCTTT
J gene: TRBJ1-6; V gene: TRBV5-1; clone size: NA; D gene: NA; CDR3 protein: CASSFVGNSNSPLHF; CDR3 DNA: TGCGCCAGCAGCTTTGTCGGAAATAGCAATTCACCCCTCCACTTT
J gene: TRBJ1-2; V gene: TRBV28; clone size: NA; D gene: NA; CDR3 protein: CASTVEYRGSSYTF; CDR3 DNA: TGTGCCAGCACAGTAGAGTATAGGGGGAGTAGCTACACCTTC
J gene: TRBJ1-2; V gene: TRBV18; clone size: NA; D gene: TRBD1; CDR3 protein: CASSPQGTGDGYTF; CDR3 DNA: TGTGCCAGCTCACCACAGGGGACAGGGGATGGCTACACCTTC
J gene: TRBJ2-3; V gene: TRBV6-1; clone size: NA; D gene: NA; CDR3 protein: CASSEAGRPRDTQYF; CDR3 DNA: TGTGCCAGCAGTGAAGCCGGCAGGCCTAGGGATACGCAGTATTTT
J gene: TRBJ2-1; V gene: TRBV5-1; clone size: NA; D gene: TRBD1; CDR3 protein: CASSVQGNNEQFF; CDR3 DNA: TGCGCCAGCAGCGTACAGGGGAACAATGAGCAGTTCTTC
J gene: TRBJ1-4; V gene: TRBV5-1; clone size: NA; D gene: TRBD1; CDR3 protein: CASSLAGQGGEKLFF; CDR3 DNA: TGCGCCAGCAGCCTGGCCGGACAGGGTGGCGAAAAACTGTTTTTT
J gene: TRBJ2-5; V gene: TRBV5-8; clone size: NA; D gene: TRBD1; CDR3 protein: CASSGRDRAGETQYF; CDR3 DNA: TGTGCCAGCAGCGGACGGGACAGGGCCGGGGAGACCCAGTACTTC
J gene: TRBJ2-1; V gene: TRBV2; clone size: NA; D gene: TRBD1; CDR3 protein: CASSVGQVNNEQFF; CDR3 DNA: TGTGCCAGCAGTGTGGGACAGGTTAACAATGAGCAGTTCTTC
J gene: TRBJ2-7; V gene: TRBV2; clone size: few; D gene: NA; CDR3 protein: CASRAYYEQYF; CDR3 DNA: TGTGCCAGCAGGGCATACTACGAGCAGTACTTC
J gene: TRBJ1-1; V gene: TRBV18; clone size: NA; D gene: TRBD1; CDR3 protein: CASSPRGQARNTEAFF; CDR3 DNA: TGTGCCAGCTCACCCCGGGGACAGGCCAGGAACACTGAAGCTTTCTTT
J gene: TRBJ1-2; V gene: TRBV5-1; clone size: NA; D gene: NA; CDR3 protein: CASSLAGEGGDGYTF; CDR3 DNA: TGCGCCAGCAGCTTGGCAGGGGAGGGCGGAGATGGCTACACCTTC
J gene: TRBJ1-1; V gene: TRBV29-1; clone size: NA; D gene: NA; CDR3 protein: CSVERQPNTEAFF; CDR3 DNA: TGCAGCGTTGAACGGCAGCCAAACACTGAAGCTTTCTTT
J gene: TRBJ2-1; V gene: TRBV28; clone size: NA; D gene: TRBD2; CDR3 protein: CASSSLAGGLNEQFF; CDR3 DNA: TGTGCCAGCAGCTCACTAGCGGGGGGTCTGAATGAGCAGTTCTTC
J gene: TRBJ2-7; V gene: TRBV10-3; clone size: NA; D gene: TRBD1; CDR3 protein: CAIRPDRAGYEQYF; CDR3 DNA: TGTGCCATCAGGCCGGACAGGGCGGGGTACGAGCAGTACTTC
J gene: TRBJ1-5; V gene: TRBV10-3; clone size: NA; D gene: NA; CDR3 protein: CAISELIRRGNQPQHF; CDR3 DNA: TGTGCCATCAGTGAGTTAATCCGAAGAGGAAATCAGCCCCAGCATTTT
J gene: TRBJ2-3; V gene: TRBV5-1; clone size: NA; D gene: NA; CDR3 protein: CASSLASGGLSTDTQYF; CDR3 DNA: TGCGCCAGCAGCTTGGCGTCGGGGGGCCTTAGCACAGATACGCAGTATTTT
J gene: TRBJ1-2; V gene: TRBV7-9; clone size: NA; D gene: NA; CDR3 protein: CASSLGLGYTF; CDR3 DNA: TGTGCCAGCAGCTTAGGGTTAGGCTACACCTTC
J gene: TRBJ2-1; V gene: TRBV6-6; clone size: NA; D gene: TRBD2; CDR3 protein: CASRTGTSAYNEQFF; CDR3 DNA: TGTGCCAGCAGAACCGGGACTAGCGCTTACAATGAGCAGTTCTTC
J gene: TRBJ2-7; V gene: TRBV30; clone size: NA; D gene: TRBD1; CDR3 protein: CAWTRQGSYEQYF; CDR3 DNA: TGTGCCTGGACCCGACAGGGATCCTACGAGCAGTACTTC
J gene: TRBJ2-5; V gene: TRBV2; clone size: NA; D gene: NA; CDR3 protein: CASSEQGLPQETQYF; CDR3 DNA: TGTGCCAGCAGTGAACAAGGGTTACCGCAAGAGACCCAGTACTTC
J gene: TRBJ2-1; V gene: TRBV25-1; clone size: NA; D gene: TRBD1; CDR3 protein: CASRDSRPYNEQFF; CDR3 DNA: TGTGCCAGCCGGGACAGTCGGCCCTACAATGAGCAGTTCTTC
J gene: TRBJ2-1; V gene: TRBV4-1; clone size: NA; D gene: TRBD2; CDR3 protein: CASSQDSGSGGYNEQFF; CDR3 DNA: TGCGCCAGCAGCCAGGACTCCGGGAGCGGGGGGTACAATGAGCAGTTCTTC
J gene: TRBJ2-1; V gene: TRBV14; clone size: once; D gene: TRBD1; CDR3 protein: CASSQRTGVNEQFF; CDR3 DNA: TGTGCCAGCAGCCAAAGGACAGGGGTTAATGAGCAGTTCTTC
J gene: TRBJ2-1; V gene: TRBV19; clone size: NA; D gene: TRBD2; CDR3 protein: CASSIDSWRGGRGSYNEQFF; CDR3 DNA: TGTGCCAGTAGTATAGACTCTTGGCGGGGGGGCCGTGGGTCCTACAATGAGCAGTTCTTC
J gene: TRBJ2-3; V gene: TRBV30; clone size: NA; D gene: NA; CDR3 protein: CAWRIQPQADTQYF; CDR3 DNA: TGTGCCTGGAGGATCCAACCGCAGGCAGATACGCAGTATTTT
J gene: TRBJ1-1; V gene: TRBV2; clone size: NA; D gene: NA; CDR3 protein: CASRVTGVAEAFF; CDR3 DNA: TGTGCCAGCAGAGTCACGGGGGTCGCTGAAGCTTTCTTT
J gene: TRBJ1-5; V gene: TRBV11-2; clone size: NA; D gene: NA; CDR3 protein: CASSLFGQGNQPQHF; CDR3 DNA: TGTGCCAGCAGCTTATTCGGTCAGGGCAATCAGCCCCAGCATTTT
J gene: TRBJ1-4; V gene: TRBV18; clone size: NA; D gene: NA; CDR3 protein: CASSPAGKGGEKLFF; CDR3 DNA: TGTGCCAGCTCACCCGCAGGGAAGGGAGGCGAAAAACTGTTTTTT
J gene: TRBJ1-1; V gene: TRBV19; clone size: NA; D gene: TRBD1; CDR3 protein: CASSSRRQGVPKAFF; CDR3 DNA: TGTGCCAGTAGTTCACGACGACAGGGCGTGCCGAAAGCTTTCTTT